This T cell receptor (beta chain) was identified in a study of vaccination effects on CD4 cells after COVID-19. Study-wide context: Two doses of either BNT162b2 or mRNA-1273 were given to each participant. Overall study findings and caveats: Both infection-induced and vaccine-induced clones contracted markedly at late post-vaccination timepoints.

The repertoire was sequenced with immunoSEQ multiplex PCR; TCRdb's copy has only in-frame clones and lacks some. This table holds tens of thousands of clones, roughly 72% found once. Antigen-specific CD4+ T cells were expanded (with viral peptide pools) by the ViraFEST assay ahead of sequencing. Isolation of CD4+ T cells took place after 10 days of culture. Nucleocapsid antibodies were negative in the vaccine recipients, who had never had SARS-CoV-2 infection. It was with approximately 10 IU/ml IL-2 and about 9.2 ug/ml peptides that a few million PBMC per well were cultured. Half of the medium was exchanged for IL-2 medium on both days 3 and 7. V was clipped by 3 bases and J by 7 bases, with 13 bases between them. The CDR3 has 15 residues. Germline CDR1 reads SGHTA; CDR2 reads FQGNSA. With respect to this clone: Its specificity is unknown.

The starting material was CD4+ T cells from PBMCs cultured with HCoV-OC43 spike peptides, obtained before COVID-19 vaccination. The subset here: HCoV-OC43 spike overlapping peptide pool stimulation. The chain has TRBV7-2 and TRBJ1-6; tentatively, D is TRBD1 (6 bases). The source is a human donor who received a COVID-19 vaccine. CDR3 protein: CASSFQQGGNSPLHF. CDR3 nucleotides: TGTGCCAGCAGCTTTCAACAGGGAGGAAATTCACCCCTCCACTTT.